This passage covers 30 T cell receptor beta chains from one sample sequenced in a study of T-cell memory formation after mild COVID-19. TCRdb redid the calling of the 5' RACE reads with MiXCR, one entry per CDR3 protein. The data show fewer than 600,000 distinct CDR3 sequences, about 20% seen once. Sequenced: PBMCs or a T cell subset sorted from them (not recorded which). These receptors were taken from an adult woman who had mild COVID-19 (a few samples of this study predate the infection). Cell type and time point are not known.

This clonotype was detected a few times. The gene calls are TRBV27 and TRBJ2-7; a weak D match, TRBD1 (6 bases). Germline CDR1 is MNHEY and CDR2 is SMNVEV (reference sequence). Trimming took 3 bases from V and 7 from J, leaving 10 bases between them. CDR3 length equals 12 residues. DNA for the CDR3: TGTGCCAGCAGTTTTGGACAGTCTGAGCAGTACTTC. Translated, it gives CASSFGQSEQYF.

J is TRBJ2-1 and V is TRBV7-9; the match to TRBD1 covers 10 bases. V shed 5 bases and J 3 bases; nucleotides not matched to a gene: 4. The CDR3 sequence is 15 residues long. Looked up from germline, CDR1 is SEHNR and CDR2 is FQNEAQ (reference sequence). DNA for the CDR3: TGTGCCAGCAGCGGGGACAGGGGTGACTACAATGAGCAGTTCTTC. It encodes CASSGDRGDYNEQFF.

This clonotype was detected only a few times. J is TRBJ1-1 and V is TRBV3-1; D is unclear. CDR1 is LGHDT and CDR2 is YNNKEL in the germline V gene (reference sequence). The CDR3 spans 14 residues. The V end lost 1 base, the J end lost 6 bases, and 12 bases lay between the germline ends. This CDR3 reads CASSQAAGEAEAFF. The CDR3 DNA reads as TGTGCCAGCAGCCAAGCCGCCGGGGAGGCTGAAGCTTTCTTT.

This chain joins TRBV7-2 and TRBJ2-3, with TRBD2 identical over 14 bases. V gave up 0 bases and J gave up 2 bases; unmatched junction bases: 4. Germline V gene lookup returns CDR1 SGHTA and CDR2 FQGNSA. The CDR3 sequence is 18 residues long. CDR3 nucleotide sequence: TGTGCCAGCAGCTTAGCCCGGACTAGCGGGGGGTCCACAGATACGCAGTATTTT. Encoded protein: CASSLARTSGGSTDTQYF.

This clonotype was counted once. This rearrangement joins TRBV9 to TRBJ2-5; 7 nucleotides match TRBD1. In germline, CDR1 is SGDLS, CDR2 YYNGEE. There are 14 residues in the CDR3. Trimming at V came to 5 bases and at J to 2 bases, leaving 6 bases not matched to a gene. CDR3 amino acids: CASSPGQQQETQYF. In DNA, the CDR3 is TGTGCCAGCAGTCCGGGACAGCAACAAGAGACCCAGTACTTC.

The CDR3 DNA sequence: TGTGCCACCAGTAGGGGACAGCCAAGCAATCAGCCCCAGCATTTT. Protein: CATSRGQPSNQPQHF. The genes are TRBV24-1 and TRBJ1-5, with 7 bases aligning to TRBD1. V gave up 6 bases and J gave up 1 base; unmatched junction bases: 5. This CDR3 spans 15 amino acids. The germline V gene encodes CDR1 KGHDR and CDR2 SFDVKD.

V is TRBV30 and J is TRBJ2-7; D uncertain. Trimming shortened V by 2 bases and J by 0 bases, and 14 bases separated the two germline ends. The CDR3 is made up of 15 amino acids. Germline CDR1 GTSNPN, CDR2 SVGIG (reference sequence). The CDR3 spells CAWSSTFSSSYEQYF. The CDR3 DNA is TGTGCCTGGAGTTCAACCTTTTCGAGCTCCTACGAGCAGTACTTC.

The chain carries TRBV5-1 and TRBJ2-7, with 8 bases matching TRBD1. The germline CDR1 and CDR2 sequences are SGHRS and YFSETQ. Trimming at V came to 4 bases and at J to 0 bases, leaving 6 bases not matched to a gene. This CDR3 is built from 15 residues. CDR3 DNA sequence: TGCGCCAGCAGCCCCGGACAGGGAATCTCCTACGAGCAGTACTTC. Its protein is CASSPGQGISYEQYF.

The chain recombines TRBV15 with TRBJ2-2, with 10 positions matching TRBD1. V dropped 5 bases and J dropped 6; count of bases not matched to a gene: 6. The CDR3 is 15 amino acids. The germline CDR1 and CDR2 sequences are LNHNV and YYDKDF (reference sequence). Written as DNA, the CDR3 is TGTGCCACCAGCGGGGGGACAGGGGTCTCCGGGGAGCTGTTTTTT. Its translation is CATSGGTGVSGELFF.

V gene TRBV4-1 combines with J gene TRBJ2-1; 12 bases align to TRBD2. This CDR3 has 16 amino acids. The trim removed 2 bases at V and 12 bases at J, leaving 11 bases unmatched. Germline lookup yields CDR1 MGHRA and CDR2 YSYEKL. CDR3 DNA sequence: TGCGCCAGCAGCCAAAGCGAGACTAGCGGGGGATTAGGGCAGTTCTTC. Protein sequence: CASSQSETSGGLGQFF.

V gene TRBV18 combines with J gene TRBJ2-5; D gene ambiguous. Germline V gene lookup returns CDR1 KGHSH and CDR2 LQKENI. The CDR3 runs to 13 residues. Trimming removed 4 bases from V and 4 bases from J, with 10 bases in between. The CDR3 nucleotides are TGTGCCAGCTCACAGACCCTGGGAGAGACCCAGTACTTC. The encoded protein is CASSQTLGETQYF.

The chain is built from TRBV20-1 and TRBJ2-1, with TRBD2 identical over 8 bases. The CDR3 runs to 15 residues. J gave up 8 bases and V 0 bases, and 9 bases lay outside the gene matches. Germline CDR1 DFQATT, CDR2 SNEGSKA (reference sequence). CDR3 coding DNA: TGCAGTGCTAGAGATTTCGGGAGGGCCGTCGATGAGCAGTTCTTC. Protein: CSARDFGRAVDEQFF.

In its sample, this clonotype was seen a few times. The chain employs TRBV6-2 or TRBV6-3 and TRBJ2-7, with 11 positions matching TRBD2. This CDR3 is 14 amino acids long. The junction had 9 bases not matched to a gene; V was cut back by 8 bases and J by 6 bases. Germline V gene sequence: CDR1 MNHEY, CDR2 SVGEGT. CDR3 region: CASAKLAGEREQYF. CDR3 DNA: TGTGCCAGCGCGAAACTAGCGGGGGAGCGCGAGCAGTACTTC.

The J gene is TRBJ2-5, the V gene TRBV7-2; D is uncertain. There are 12 residues in the CDR3. Between the trimmed V and J ends, which lost 5 bases and 5 bases, there was a span of 9 bases. The germline gives CDR1 SGHTA, CDR2 FQGNSA. CDR3 region: CASSLSRETQYF. In DNA form, the CDR3 reads TGTGCCAGCAGCCTAAGTAGGGAGACCCAGTACTTC.

V and J are TRBV30 and TRBJ2-7; D unresolved. The CDR3 length is 12 residues. In germline, CDR1 is GTSNPN, CDR2 SVGIG (reference sequence). V was trimmed by 3 bases and J by 0 bases, leaving 6 bases between them. CDR3 sequence reads: CAWRDLSYEQYF. The CDR3, as DNA: TGTGCCTGGAGGGACCTCTCCTACGAGCAGTACTTC.

V and J are TRBV4-1 and TRBJ2-3; D is undetermined. Germline V CDR1 and CDR2: MGHRA, YSYEKL. There are 14 residues in the CDR3. The ends were cut back, 0 bases at V and 1 base at J, with 5 bases in the middle. CDR3 sequence: CASSQDRRTDTQYF. The CDR3 DNA sequence: TGCGCCAGCAGCCAAGATCGACGCACAGATACGCAGTATTTT.

This clonotype was seen more than once but under ten times. The chain is built from TRBV15 and TRBJ2-2; 7 bases are shared with TRBD1. Trimming removed 6 bases from V and 4 bases from J; junction bases left unmatched: 5. The CDR3 consists of 14 residues. Germline V CDR1 and CDR2: LNHNV, YYDKDF (reference sequence). The CDR3 DNA reads as TGTGCCACCAGTACAGGGGACAGCACCGGGGAGCTGTTTTTT. As protein: CATSTGDSTGELFF.

The CDR3 DNA reads TGCGCCAGCAGCCAAGTCGCGTTAAGCACAGATACGCAGTATTTT. Translated: CASSQVALSTDTQYF. This chain joins TRBV4-3 and TRBJ2-3, with D unclear. From germline, CDR1 is LGHNA and CDR2 YSLEER. This CDR3 has 15 residues. V was cut by 1 base and J by 0 bases, with 8 bases left in between.

V and J are TRBV6-6 and TRBJ2-7; 8 nucleotides line up with TRBD2. The J segment lost 2 bases and the V segment lost 2 bases, leaving 11 bases of the junction unmatched. CDR3 length: 17 amino acids. In germline, CDR1 is MNHNY, CDR2 SVGAGI (reference sequence). CDR3 amino acids: CASSYPYPGSGAYEQYF. The DNA of the CDR3 is TGTGCCAGCAGTTACCCCTATCCGGGTAGCGGGGCCTACGAGCAGTACTTC.

In this sample, this clonotype turned up a few times. The genes are TRBV20-1 and TRBJ2-1; tentative D call: TRBD1 (5 bases). Trimming stripped 3 bases from V and 9 bases from J, with 15 bases between. This CDR3 has 13 amino acids. Germline CDR1 is DFQATT and CDR2 is SNEGSKA (reference sequence). The CDR3 DNA reads as TGCAGTGCTAGTGGTCAGGGCCTTCCTGAGCAGTTCTTC. It is translated as CSASGQGLPEQFF.

This clonotype was counted between two and nine times. This chain connects TRBV3-1 to TRBJ2-1; possibly TRBD1 for D (5 bases). The germline V gene has CDR1 LGHDT and CDR2 YNNKEL (reference sequence). V lost 1 base, J lost 5 bases, and 15 bases lay in between. The CDR3 covers 16 residues. DNA of the CDR3: TGTGCCAGCAGCCAAGCGGGCAGGGCTAGTAACAATGAGCAGTTCTTC. This sequence encodes CASSQAGRASNNEQFF.

The table lists this clonotype with a few counts. The J gene is TRBJ2-7, the V gene TRBV6-5; D call uncertain. V was cut by 2 bases and J by 3 bases, with 8 bases left in between. CDR1 and CDR2 (germline): MNHEY, SVGAGI. The CDR3 loop spans 13 amino acids. The CDR3 sequence: CASSYQAFYEQYF. The CDR3 bases are TGTGCCAGCAGTTACCAGGCTTTCTACGAGCAGTACTTC.

The chain recombines TRBV19 with TRBJ1-1, with D tentatively TRBD1 (5 bases). CDR3 length: 15 amino acids. Per the germline V gene, CDR1 is LNHDA and CDR2 is SQIVND (reference sequence). Trimming removed 6 bases at V and 5 bases at J, with 19 bases between. The CDR3 sequence is CASRLYNTRGTEAFF. The CDR3 bases are TGTGCCAGTAGACTGTATAATACGCGGGGGACTGAAGCTTTCTTT.

The rearrangement uses TRBV7-2 and TRBJ1-6, with no clear D. Trimming removed 0 bases at V and 8 bases at J, with 5 bases between. Per the germline V gene, CDR1 is SGHTA and CDR2 is FQGNSA. The CDR3 is 13 amino acids. The CDR3 reads CASSLALDSPLHF. CDR3 nucleotides: TGTGCCAGCAGCTTAGCCCTGGATTCACCCCTCCACTTT.

V usage is TRBV7-2 and J usage is TRBJ2-1, with 14 bases matching TRBD2. Losses at the gene ends were 7 bases for V and 9 bases for J; bases not matched to a gene: 8. The CDR3 has 15 residues. Looked up from germline, CDR1 is SGHTA and CDR2 is FQGNSA. DNA of the CDR3: TGTGCCAGCATGGCCCGACTAGCGGGAGGGTTTGAGCAGTTCTTC. Encoded protein: CASMARLAGGFEQFF.

CDR3 residues: CASSRPGLGAYEQYF. The CDR3 DNA sequence: TGTGCCAGCAGCCGCCCGGGACTAGGGGCCTACGAGCAGTACTTC. The J gene is TRBJ2-7, the V gene TRBV6-5, with 8 nucleotides matching TRBD2. Trimming took 6 bases from V and 2 from J; bases not matched to a gene: 9. Germline V gene lookup returns CDR1 MNHEY and CDR2 SVGAGI. This CDR3 spans 15 amino acids.

The chain is built from TRBV5-1 and TRBJ1-1; D gene uncertain. V shed 0 bases and J shed 0 bases, with 6 bases lying between them. CDR3 length: 14 residues. Germline V gives CDR1 SGHRS, CDR2 YFSETQ. Here the CDR3 reads CASSLAAMNTEAFF. The DNA for the CDR3 is TGCGCCAGCAGCTTGGCCGCGATGAACACTGAAGCTTTCTTT. Full variable domain (remainder filled in from reference TRBV5-1 and TRBJ1-1): KAGVTQTPRYLIKTRGQQVTLSCSPISGHRSVSWYQQTPGQGLQFLFEYFSETQRNKGNFPGRFSGRQFSNSRSEMNVSTLELGDSALYLCASSLAAMNTEAFFGQGTRLTVV.

This chain connects TRBV7-6 to TRBJ1-1; TRBD1 might be the D (5 bases). Germline V gives CDR1 SGHVS, CDR2 FNYEAQ. The CDR3 has 17 amino acids. With 4 bases removed from V and 1 base from J, the gap between germline ends came to 19 bases. In DNA, the CDR3 is TGTGCCAGCAGCTCCCGCGGAGGAGTGGGGACGAACACTGAAGCTTTCTTT. Residues: CASSSRGGVGTNTEAFF.

This clonotype has only a few counts. This sequence joins TRBV7-2 and TRBJ2-7; 9 positions agree with TRBD2. V was clipped by 2 bases and J by 3 bases; unmatched bases: 11. Per germline, CDR1 SGHTA and CDR2 FQGNSA. The CDR3 extends over 17 amino acids. The CDR3 sequence: CASSLMGVSGSLYEQYF. The CDR3 DNA is TGTGCCAGCAGCTTAATGGGTGTTAGCGGGAGTCTCTACGAGCAGTACTTC.

The V call is TRBV5-1, the J call TRBJ2-2, with D perhaps given as TRBD1 or TRBD2 (6 bases each). Germline V gives CDR1 SGHRS, CDR2 YFSETQ. V was clipped by 3 bases and J by 4 bases, with 16 bases between them. CDR3 length: 16 residues. The CDR3 region is CASSSSEGGFTGELFF. The CDR3 bases are TGCGCCAGCAGCTCCTCCGAGGGGGGCTTCACCGGGGAGCTGTTTTTT.